This T cell receptor (beta chain) was identified during a study of blood T cell repertoires in COVID-19. For the study at large: There were acute and convalescent COVID-19 samples, and they came from the United States, Italy and Spain. From T cells, B-cell-depleted T cells, or PBMCs came the material, which was cDNA or gDNA.

As handled by the study authors: For nucleated cells, counts were estimated from reference gene primer amplification. This table comes from immunoSEQ multiplex PCR, and its TCRdb copy is limited to in-frame clones, with some not included. V and J calls and clone size come straight from that table; D and trimming were deduced from the DNA. Found here are under 100,000 clones, just over 90% of them singletons; the top ten hold 5% to 6.5%. V was pared by 6 bases and J by 0 bases, with 9 bases between. CDR3 length: 14 amino acids. Per germline, CDR1 MNHEY and CDR2 SVGAGI. Material for sequencing was peripheral blood. This receptor was taken from a man aged 50 or older with acute or convalescent COVID-19. The genes are TRBV6-5 and TRBJ1-3; weak D call: TRBD1 (6 bases). The CDR3 sequence: CASSGTFSGNTIYF. DNA for the CDR3: TGTGCCAGCAGCGGGACATTCTCTGGAAACACCATATATTTT.